The source of this TCR beta chain is a study of blood T cell repertoires in COVID-19. The assay was immunoSEQ multiplex PCR, and TCRdb's table has in-frame clones only and misses some. The table lists under 200,000 clones, under 90% of them singletons. Trimming shortened V by 3 bases and J by 2 bases, and 12 bases separated the two germline ends. CDR3 size: 15 residues. Germline V gene lookup returns CDR1 SGHTA and CDR2 FQGNSA. This sequence was found in a man aged 55-75 years with acute or convalescent COVID-19. Sequenced input: peripheral blood. The chain links TRBV7-2 to TRBJ2-3; the D gene is possibly TRBD1 (5 bases). CDR3 in amino acids: CASSFGAYITDTQYF. The CDR3 region has the DNA TGTGCCAGCAGCTTTGGGGCCTACATCACAGATACGCAGTATTTT.